The T cell receptor (beta chain) described here comes from a study of cytomegalovirus exposure and HLA in healthy donors. Whole-study results and caveats: As a later analysis revealed, the rate of TCR association differed by HLA locus, with DRB1 most and HLA-C fewest.

The PCR contained 60 Vbeta and 13 Jbeta primers. Sequencing used immunoSEQ multiplex PCR; TCRdb keeps in-frame clones, though not all of them. The table for this sample gives 150,000 to 200,000 clones. V gave up 5 bases and J gave up 2 bases, with 10 bases separating them. From germline, CDR1 is LNHDA and CDR2 SQIVND (reference sequence). There are 14 residues in the CDR3. Remarks on this clone: The antigen is unknown.

The origin of this receptor is a man younger than 40 in good health and CMV-seronegative. The chain couples TRBV19 to TRBJ1-3; the D is unclear. The sequencing sample was made of PBMCs. The CDR3, as DNA: TGTGCCAGTAGTCAGCGCCCGGCTGGAAACACCATATATTTT. Protein: CASSQRPAGNTIYF.